Following are 18 T cell receptor beta chains from one sample sequenced in a study of control samples from healthy donors and cancer patients. Libraries were prepared by immunoSEQ multiplex PCR; TCRdb keeps only in-frame clonotypes and omits some of them. Of tens of thousands of clones in the sample, around 97% were seen once. The specimen was blood. Receptors were obtained from a woman aged 30 to 39 in good health.

The chain recombines TRBV5-4 with TRBJ2-5; no clear D. V was shortened by 3 bases and J by 1 base, with 13 bases between the two germline ends. The CDR3 spans 15 residues. The germline V gene has CDR1 SGHNT and CDR2 YYREEE (reference sequence). CDR3 protein: CASSSWTEPQETQYF. CDR3 bases: TGTGCCAGCAGCTCTTGGACGGAGCCCCAAGAGACCCAGTACTTC.

The chain combines TRBV2 with TRBJ2-7, with 11 bases that match TRBD2. The CDR3 sequence is 14 residues long. Germline trimming cut 6 bases from V and 5 bases from J; bases unmatched to any gene: 6. Germline CDR1 SNHLY, CDR2 FYNNEI. The CDR3 DNA sequence: TGTGCCAGCAGCAGACTAGCGGGATCGAACGAGCAGTACTTC. Amino acids: CASSRLAGSNEQYF.

The chain has TRBV4-2 and TRBJ2-7; D gene uncertain. Germline V gives CDR1 LGHNA, CDR2 YNFKEQ. Deletions cut 0 bases from V and 1 base from J, with 4 bases between. The CDR3 covers 13 residues. CDR3 in amino acids: CASSQDRSYEQYF. CDR3 bases: TGTGCCAGCAGCCAAGACCGATCCTACGAGCAGTACTTC.

With respect to this clone: The same CDR3 is also encoded by other DNA sequences in this sample. This sequence joins TRBV28 and TRBJ1-4, with D perhaps TRBD1 (5 bases). Trimming took off 5 bases at V and 0 bases at J, with 10 bases between the two ends. The CDR3 covers 15 residues. Germline CDR1 reads MDHEN; CDR2 reads SYDVKM. The DNA for the CDR3 is TGTGCCAGCAGTCTCGGGGGGGCAACTAATGAAAAACTGTTTTTT. It encodes CASSLGGATNEKLFF.

This chain uses TRBV14 with TRBJ2-7, with D unresolved. This CDR3 contains 14 residues. The germline CDR1 and CDR2 sequences are SGHDN and FVKESK. The V end was cut by 0 bases, the J end by 0 bases, with 6 bases between. CDR3 amino acids: CASSQDYSSYEQYF. The CDR3 DNA reads TGTGCCAGCAGCCAAGACTACAGCTCCTACGAGCAGTACTTC.

V is TRBV21-1 and J is TRBJ1-1. TRBV21-1 is classified as a pseudogene. The CDR3 runs to 12 residues. CDR3 DNA sequence: TGTGCCAGCACTAAAGGTACGGGGTGGGCTTTCTTT. Translating gives CASTKGTGWAFF.

V is TRBV27 and J is TRBJ1-6; tentatively, D is TRBD1 (5 bases). Germline V lookup: CDR1 MNHEY, CDR2 SMNVEV (reference sequence). With 7 bases removed from V and 6 bases from J, the gap between germline ends came to 13 bases. This CDR3 is built from 14 residues. In DNA form, the CDR3 reads TGTGCCAGCACCATGGGGGTCCGTAATTCACCCCTCCACTTT. Its translation: CASTMGVRNSPLHF.

The chain joins TRBV9 to TRBJ2-7, with a weak D call TRBD1 (5 bases). The CDR3 spans 13 residues. Germline V gene sequence: CDR1 SGDLS, CDR2 YYNGEE. Trimming removed 0 bases at V and 6 bases at J, with 10 bases between. The CDR3 DNA is TGTGCCAGCAGCGTAGAGGCAGGGCTCGAGCAGTACTTC. Its translation is CASSVEAGLEQYF.

V and J are TRBV20-1 and TRBJ2-1; D is uncertain. Trimming cost V 3 bases and J 5 bases, with 5 bases left between them. The length of the CDR3 is 11 residues. Germline assignment: CDR1 DFQATT and CDR2 SNEGSKA (reference sequence). This chain's CDR3 is CSASNDNEQFF. In DNA form, the CDR3 reads TGCAGTGCTAGTAACGACAATGAGCAGTTCTTC.

This clone turned up a few times. This chain links TRBV24-1 with TRBJ2-1; TRBD2 matches at 13 bases. The germline gives CDR1 KGHDR, CDR2 SFDVKD. The J segment lost 9 bases and the V segment lost 9 bases, leaving 7 bases of the junction unmatched. CDR3 length equals 14 residues. The CDR3 nucleotides are TGTGCCACCGGAGGACTAGCGGGAGTGGGTGAGCAGTTCTTC. This encodes CATGGLAGVGEQFF.

V gene TRBV4-2 combines with J gene TRBJ2-1; D uncertain. The ends were cut back, 0 bases at V and 8 bases at J, with 11 bases in the middle. The CDR3 consists of 14 residues. CDR1 LGHNA and CDR2 YNFKEQ come from the germline V gene. Here the CDR3 reads CASSQDSAIDEQFF. The CDR3 region has the DNA TGTGCCAGCAGCCAAGACAGCGCTATCGATGAGCAGTTCTTC.

The chain uses TRBV27 and TRBJ1-5; no reliable D call. Deletions cut 5 bases from V and 0 bases from J, with 5 bases between. The CDR3 totals 13 residues. Germline V gene lookup returns CDR1 MNHEY and CDR2 SMNVEV (reference sequence). The CDR3 bases are TGTGCCAGCAGTCCGTTTAGCAATCAGCCCCAGCATTTT. It encodes CASSPFSNQPQHF.

V gene TRBV7-8 combines with J gene TRBJ1-5; D remains ambiguous. Trimming took 3 bases from V and 0 from J, leaving 6 bases between them. The length of the CDR3 is 14 residues. The germline gives CDR1 SGHVS, CDR2 FQNEAQ. The CDR3 loop is CASSLLYSNQPQHF. For the CDR3, the DNA is TGTGCCAGCAGCTTGCTTTATAGCAATCAGCCCCAGCATTTT.

The V gene is TRBV7-9, the J gene TRBJ1-5; D gene uncertain. CDR3 size: 12 residues. CDR1 is SEHNR, CDR2 FQNEAQ, per germline (reference sequence). Trimming took 2 bases from V and 5 from J, leaving 4 bases between them. The CDR3 bases are TGTGCCAGCAGCTTATTAGATCAGCCCCAGCATTTT. Protein: CASSLLDQPQHF.

J is TRBJ2-3 and V is TRBV7-3; a weak D match, TRBD2 (6 bases). The germline V gene encodes CDR1 SGHTA and CDR2 FQGTGA. V was cut by 0 bases and J by 5 bases, with 12 bases left in between. The CDR3 extends over 15 amino acids. This chain's CDR3 is CASSLTGGMVDTQYF. CDR3 sequence (DNA): TGTGCCAGCAGCTTAACAGGAGGGATGGTAGATACGCAGTATTTT.

The chain uses TRBV23-1 and TRBJ1-2; D possibly corresponds to TRBD1 (5 bases). TRBV23-1 is recorded as an ORF, its role being uncertain. V was cut by 0 bases and J by 12 bases, with 20 bases left in between. CDR3 length equals 15 residues. The CDR3 DNA is TGCGCCAGCAGTCAATCGAGAGGCCCGGGCTGGGGCCACACCTTC. It encodes CASSQSRGPGWGHTF.

The chain joins TRBV11-1 to TRBJ2-5; 9 nucleotides line up with TRBD1. Trimming took 6 bases from V and 5 from J; bases not matched to a gene: 10. CDR1 SGHAT and CDR2 FQDESV come from the germline V gene (reference sequence). This CDR3 comprises 15 residues. DNA of the CDR3: TGTGCCAGCAGTTACACAGGGGGCGCGCCGGAGACCCAGTACTTC. Encoded protein: CASSYTGGAPETQYF.

The rearrangement links TRBV10-3 to TRBJ2-5, with D possibly matching TRBD2 (6 bases). Between the trimmed V and J ends, which lost 0 bases and 5 bases, there was a span of 13 bases. Per germline, CDR1 ENHRY and CDR2 SYGVKD. The CDR3 loop spans 15 amino acids. The CDR3 DNA sequence: TGTGCCATCAGTGAGTCCAGGCCAGCGGGTGAGACCCAGTACTTC. Translation gives CAISESRPAGETQYF.